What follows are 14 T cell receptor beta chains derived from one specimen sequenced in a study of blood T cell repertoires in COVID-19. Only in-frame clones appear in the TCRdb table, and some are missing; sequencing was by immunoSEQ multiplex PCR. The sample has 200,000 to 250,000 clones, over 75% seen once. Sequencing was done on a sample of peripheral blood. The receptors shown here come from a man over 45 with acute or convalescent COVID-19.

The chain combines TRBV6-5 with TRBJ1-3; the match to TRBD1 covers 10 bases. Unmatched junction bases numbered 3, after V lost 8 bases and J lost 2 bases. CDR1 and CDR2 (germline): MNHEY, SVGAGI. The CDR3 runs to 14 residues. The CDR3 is CASSTGGPGNTIYF. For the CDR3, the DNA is TGTGCCAGCTCGACAGGGGGCCCTGGAAACACCATATATTTT.

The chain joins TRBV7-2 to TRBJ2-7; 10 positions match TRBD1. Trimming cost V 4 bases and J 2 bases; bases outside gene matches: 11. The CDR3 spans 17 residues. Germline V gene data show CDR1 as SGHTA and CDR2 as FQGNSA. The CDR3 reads CASSSDKPGQGTYEQYF. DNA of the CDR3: TGTGCCAGCAGCTCCGATAAACCGGGACAGGGGACCTACGAGCAGTACTTC.

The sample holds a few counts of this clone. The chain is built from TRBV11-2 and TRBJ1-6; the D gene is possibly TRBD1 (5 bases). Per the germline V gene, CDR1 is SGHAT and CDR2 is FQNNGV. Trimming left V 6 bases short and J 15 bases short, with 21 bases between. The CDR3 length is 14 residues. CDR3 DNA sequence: TGTGCCAGCAGATCTCAGGGAACCCTCGGGGGCCTCCACTTT. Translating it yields CASRSQGTLGGLHF.

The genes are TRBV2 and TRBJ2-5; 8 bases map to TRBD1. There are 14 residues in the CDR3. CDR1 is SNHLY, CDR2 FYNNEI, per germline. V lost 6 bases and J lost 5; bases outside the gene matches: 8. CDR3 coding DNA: TGTGCCAGCAGCGCCGACAGGGGCCGGGAGACCCAGTACTTC. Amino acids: CASSADRGRETQYF.

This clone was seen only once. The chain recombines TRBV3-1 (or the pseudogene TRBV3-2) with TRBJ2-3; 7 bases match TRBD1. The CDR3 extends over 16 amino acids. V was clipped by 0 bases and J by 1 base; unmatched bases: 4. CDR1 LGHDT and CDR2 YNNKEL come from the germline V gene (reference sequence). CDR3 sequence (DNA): TGTGCCAGCAGCCAAGAAAGGGGGCGCGGCACAGATACGCAGTATTTT. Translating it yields CASSQERGRGTDTQYF.

The CDR3 DNA reads TGCGCCAGCAGCACCGGACAGGCTCCCTATGGCTACACCTTC. Translation gives CASSTGQAPYGYTF. The chain recombines TRBV5-1 with TRBJ1-2; 7 nucleotides agree with TRBD1. V was pared by 4 bases and J by 4 bases, with 7 bases of the junction left unmatched. The germline V gene encodes CDR1 SGHRS and CDR2 YFSETQ. There are 14 residues in the CDR3.

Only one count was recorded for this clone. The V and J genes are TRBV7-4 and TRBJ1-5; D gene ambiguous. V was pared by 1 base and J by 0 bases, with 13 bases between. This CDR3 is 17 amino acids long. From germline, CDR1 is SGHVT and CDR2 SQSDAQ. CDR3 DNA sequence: TGTGCCAGCAGCTTAGAGGCTCCCGGGGATAGCAATCAGCCCCAGCATTTT. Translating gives CASSLEAPGDSNQPQHF. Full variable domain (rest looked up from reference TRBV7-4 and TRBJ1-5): GAGVSQSPRYKVAKRGRDVALRCDSISGHVTLYWYRQTLGQGSEVLTYSQSDAQRDKSGRPSGRFSAERPERSVSTLKIQRTEQGDSAVYLCASSLEAPGDSNQPQHFGDGTRLSIL.

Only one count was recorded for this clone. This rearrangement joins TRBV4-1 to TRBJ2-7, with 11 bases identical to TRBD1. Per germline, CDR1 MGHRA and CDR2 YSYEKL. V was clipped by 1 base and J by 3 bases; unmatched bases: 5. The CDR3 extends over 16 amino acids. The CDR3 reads CASSQVGTGGGYEQYF. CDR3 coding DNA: TGCGCCAGCAGCCAAGTTGGGACAGGGGGAGGCTACGAGCAGTACTTC.

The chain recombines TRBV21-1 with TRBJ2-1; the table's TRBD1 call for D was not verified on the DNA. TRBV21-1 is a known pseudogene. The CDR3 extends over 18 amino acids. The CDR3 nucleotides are TGTGCCAGCAGGGTTAGAAAAGGTAACAGGGACAATTTCAATGAGCAGTTCTTC. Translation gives CASRVRKGNRDNFNEQFF.

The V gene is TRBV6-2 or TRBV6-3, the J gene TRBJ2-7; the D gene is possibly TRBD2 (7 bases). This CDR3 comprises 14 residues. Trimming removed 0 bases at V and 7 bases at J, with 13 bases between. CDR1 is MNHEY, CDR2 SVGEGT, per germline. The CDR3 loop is CASSYSAGASEQYF. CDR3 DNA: TGTGCCAGCAGTTACTCGGCGGGGGCAAGTGAGCAGTACTTC.

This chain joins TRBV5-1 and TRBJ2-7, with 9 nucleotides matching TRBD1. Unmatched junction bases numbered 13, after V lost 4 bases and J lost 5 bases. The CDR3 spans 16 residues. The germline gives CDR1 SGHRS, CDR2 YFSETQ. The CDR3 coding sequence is TGCGCCAGCAGCCCGGGGACAGGGATGTTCAATGACGAGCAGTACTTC. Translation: CASSPGTGMFNDEQYF.

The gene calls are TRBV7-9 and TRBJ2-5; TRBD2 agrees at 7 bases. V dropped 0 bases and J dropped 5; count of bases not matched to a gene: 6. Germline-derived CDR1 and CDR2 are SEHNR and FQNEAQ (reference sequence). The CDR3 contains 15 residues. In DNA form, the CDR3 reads TGTGCCAGCAGCTTAGCTGGGAGGGGAGGCGAGACCCAGTACTTC. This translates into CASSLAGRGGETQYF.

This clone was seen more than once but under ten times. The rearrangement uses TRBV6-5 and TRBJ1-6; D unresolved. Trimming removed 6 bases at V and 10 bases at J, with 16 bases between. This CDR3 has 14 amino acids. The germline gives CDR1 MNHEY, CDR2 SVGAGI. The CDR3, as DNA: TGTGCCAGCAGGGACGGCAGGAGGTTCTCACCCCTCCACTTT. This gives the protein CASRDGRRFSPLHF.

For the CDR3, the DNA is TGTGCCAGCATCCAGGACAGGGCTATCAATCAGCCCCAGCATTTT. This sequence encodes CASIQDRAINQPQHF. The chain uses TRBV6-5 and TRBJ1-5; 8 bases agree with TRBD1. Germline-derived CDR1 and CDR2 are MNHEY and SVGAGI. V dropped 7 bases and J dropped 3; count of bases not matched to a gene: 8. The CDR3 is 15 residues long.